This TCR beta chain was sequenced for a study of siplizumab effects on memory and regulatory T cells. Germline-derived CDR1 and CDR2 are ENHRY and SYGVKD. CDR3 length: 14 residues. With V trimmed by 7 bases and J by 3 bases, 5 bases remained unmatched. Study conclusions and caveats: No more than a minor fraction of alloreactive clones could be traced back to unstimulated subsets. With siplizumab, cumulative frequency of CD4+ memory-derived alloreactive sequences dropped significantly. Greater diversity than memory cells seemed evident in naive T cells, which also appeared to be major alloresponse contributors. A mean of approximately 70% of mappable alloreactive CD4+ clones were Treg-derived with siplizumab, compared with 26.9% in controls.

With respect to this clone: What it binds is unknown.

Sequenced by immunoSEQ multiplex PCR; TCRdb stores in-frame clones only, minus some. Here the sample spans 70,000 or so clones, about 90% being singletons. This TCR was sampled from a human donor in good health. This rearrangement joins TRBV10-3 to TRBJ1-1, with 10 nucleotides matching TRBD1. The sequenced material came from CD8+ T cells sorted from blood. The CDR3 loop reads CAINPGTGDTEAFF. The CDR3 nucleotides read TGTGCCATCAACCCCGGGACAGGGGACACTGAAGCTTTCTTT.